The present T cell receptor (beta chain) was sequenced within a study of cytomegalovirus exposure and HLA in healthy donors. Study results and limitations: Using the classifier, cytomegalovirus status was reportedly diagnosed with high specificity and sensitivity.

PCR amplification relied on 60 Vbeta primers (plus 13 Jbeta primers). Repertoires were generated with immunoSEQ multiplex PCR, while TCRdb's copy carries only in-frame clones and drops some. The top ten hold around 1.2% of the sample, which has around 180,000 clones, approximately 82% seen once. The CDR3 is 13 residues long. Germline V gene lookup returns CDR1 MGHDK and CDR2 SYGVNS. As concerns this clone: Its specificity is not known. An end of the junction does not agree with germline; a read error may underlie this.

This receptor was taken from a girl aged 2-10 years in good health and CMV-seropositive. Sequenced sample: PBMCs. The chain has TRBV25-1 and TRBJ1-1; D perhaps matches TRBD1 (5 bases). The CDR3 loop reads CATSGGVYTEAFF. The CDR3, as DNA: TGTGCCACCAGTGGGGGAGTGTACACTGAAGCTTTCTTT.